What follows describes a single T cell receptor (beta chain). A much larger clone is a single base away; this may be a read error. In the authors' methods: Estimated nucleated cell counts came from reference gene primer amplification. Assay: immunoSEQ multiplex PCR; the TCRdb copy retains only in-frame clones and omits some. V, J and clone size were drawn from that table, and D and trimming were deduced from the DNA. The table records 250,000 or so clones, over 80% of them present only once. These data originate in a study of blood T cell repertoires in COVID-19. Study background: The study drew acute and convalescent COVID-19 samples from the United States, Italy and Spain. Sources were T cells, B-cell-depleted T cells, or PBMCs; the material itself was cDNA or gDNA.

The V end was cut by 2 bases, the J end by 0 bases, with 2 bases between. The CDR3 contains 12 residues. The germline V gene encodes CDR1 SGHKS and CDR2 YYEKEE (reference sequence). The genes are TRBV5-5 and TRBJ1-1; D is undetermined. Sequencing was carried out using peripheral blood. The sequence derives from a human donor in a cohort sampled during active COVID-19. The CDR3 here is CASSFLNTEAFF. Here the CDR3 DNA reads TGTGCCAGCAGCTTCTTGAACACTGAAGCTTTCTTT.